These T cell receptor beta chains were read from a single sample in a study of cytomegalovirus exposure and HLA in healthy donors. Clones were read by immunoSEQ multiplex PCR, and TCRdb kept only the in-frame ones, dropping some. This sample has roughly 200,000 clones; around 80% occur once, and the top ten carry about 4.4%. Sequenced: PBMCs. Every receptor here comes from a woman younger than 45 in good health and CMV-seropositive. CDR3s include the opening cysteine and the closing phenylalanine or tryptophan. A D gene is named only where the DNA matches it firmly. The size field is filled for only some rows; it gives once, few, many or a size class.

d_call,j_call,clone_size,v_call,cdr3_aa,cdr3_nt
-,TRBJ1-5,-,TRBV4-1,CASSHGSNQPQHF,TGCGCCAGCAGCCACGGGAGCAATCAGCCCCAGCATTTT
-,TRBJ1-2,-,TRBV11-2,CASSSGLLANYGYTF,TGTGCCAGCAGCTCGGGACTTCTCGCTAACTATGGCTACACCTTC
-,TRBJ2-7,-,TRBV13,CASSSWTYAGYEQYF,TGTGCCAGCAGCTCCTGGACGTACGCGGGCTACGAGCAGTACTTC
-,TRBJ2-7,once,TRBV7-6,CASSSPSYEQYF,TGTGCCAGCAGTTCCCCGAGCTACGAGCAGTACTTC
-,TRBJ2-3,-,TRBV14,CASSQDSWARDTQYF,TGTGCCAGCAGCCAAGACAGCTGGGCGAGAGATACGCAGTATTTT
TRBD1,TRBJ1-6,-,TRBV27,CASSLGLDRADNSPLHF,TGTGCCAGCAGTTTAGGGCTCGACAGGGCCGATAATTCACCCCTCCACTTT
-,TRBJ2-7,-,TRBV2,CASRLAGTPSYEQYF,TGTGCCAGCAGGTTGGCCGGGACACCCTCCTACGAGCAGTACTTC
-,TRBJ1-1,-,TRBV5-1,CASSSHTGTRNTEAFF,TGCGCCAGCAGTTCTCATACGGGGACACGGAACACTGAAGCTTTCTTT
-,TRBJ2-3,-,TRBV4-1,CASSQDLAGLTSTDTQYF,TGCGCCAGCAGCCAAGATCTCGCAGGGTTAACTAGCACAGATACGCAGTATTTT
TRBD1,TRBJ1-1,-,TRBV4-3,CASSHNQGGNTEAFF,TGCGCCAGCAGCCACAATCAGGGGGGGAACACTGAAGCTTTCTTT
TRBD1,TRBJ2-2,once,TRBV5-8,CASSFQGQGFAGELFF,TGTGCCAGCAGCTTCCAAGGACAGGGCTTCGCCGGGGAGCTGTTTTTT
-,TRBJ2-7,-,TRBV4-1,CASNPAGRSYEQYF,TGCGCCAGCAACCCGGCGGGCCGCTCCTACGAGCAGTACTTC
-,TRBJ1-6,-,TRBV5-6,CASRWGLGVNSPLHF,TGTGCCAGCAGATGGGGGCTGGGCGTAAATTCACCCCTCCACTTT
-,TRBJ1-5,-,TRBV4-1,CASSQEPGNQPQHF,TGCGCCAGCAGCCAAGAGCCAGGGAATCAGCCCCAGCATTTT
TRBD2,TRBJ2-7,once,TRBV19,CASSTSGLDEQYF,TGTGCCAGTAGTACTAGCGGGCTCGACGAGCAGTACTTC
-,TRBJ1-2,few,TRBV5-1,CASSLSREAYGYTF,TGCGCCAGCAGCTTGAGTAGGGAGGCCTATGGCTACACCTTC
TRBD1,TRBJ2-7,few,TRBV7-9,CASSPSVQGAWEQYF,TGTGCCAGCAGCCCGTCGGTACAGGGGGCTTGGGAGCAGTACTTC
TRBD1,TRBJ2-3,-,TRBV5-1,CASSSGDRGYTDTQYF,TGCGCCAGCAGCTCGGGGGACAGGGGATACACAGATACGCAGTATTTT
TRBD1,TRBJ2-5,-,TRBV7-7,CASSLGTGGVGTQYF,TGTGCCAGCAGCTTAGGAACAGGGGGCGTTGGGACCCAGTACTTC
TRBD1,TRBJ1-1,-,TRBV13,CASSPTPQGLNTEAFF,TGTGCCAGCAGCCCTACCCCACAGGGGCTGAACACTGAAGCTTTCTTT
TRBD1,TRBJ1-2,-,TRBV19,CASSIAIRTGGYGYTF,TGTGCCAGTAGTATAGCGATTCGGACAGGGGGCTACGGCTACACCTTC
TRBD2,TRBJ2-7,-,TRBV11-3,CASSLVLAGGFYEQYF,TGTGCCAGCAGCTTAGTTCTAGCGGGAGGATTCTACGAGCAGTACTTC
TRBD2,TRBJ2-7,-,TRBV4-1,CASSPRLAVTYEQYF,TGCGCCAGCAGCCCCAGGCTAGCGGTTACCTACGAGCAGTACTTC
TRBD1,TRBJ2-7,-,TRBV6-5,CASSPGQGTVEQYF,TGTGCCAGCAGCCCGGGACAGGGGACGGTTGAGCAGTACTTC
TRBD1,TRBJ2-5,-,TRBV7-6,CASSPYGQAYQETQYF,TGTGCCAGCAGCCCTTACGGACAGGCGTACCAAGAGACCCAGTACTTC
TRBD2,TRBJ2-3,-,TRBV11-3,CASSLDQTSGRVGDTQYF,TGTGCCAGCAGCTTAGATCAAACTAGCGGGAGAGTAGGAGATACGCAGTATTTT
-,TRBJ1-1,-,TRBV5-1,CASSLTRDTIGAFF,TGCGCCAGCAGCTTAACGAGGGACACCATAGGAGCTTTCTTT
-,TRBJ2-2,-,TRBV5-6,CASSELGFPQEAGELFF,TGTGCCAGCAGCGAATTGGGCTTCCCCCAGGAGGCCGGGGAGCTGTTTTTT
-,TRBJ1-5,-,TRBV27,CASSWGTPNQPQHF,TGTGCCAGCAGTTGGGGGACACCTAATCAGCCCCAGCATTTT
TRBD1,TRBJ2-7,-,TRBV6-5,CASSQRTGGVYEQYF,TGTGCCAGCAGTCAACGGACAGGGGGAGTTTACGAGCAGTACTTC
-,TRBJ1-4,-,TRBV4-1,CASSQVRQRHNEKLFF,TGCGCCAGCAGCCAAGTCCGACAGAGACATAATGAAAAACTGTTTTTT
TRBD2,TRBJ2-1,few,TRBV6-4,CASSAASGGADEQFF,TGTGCCAGCAGTGCTGCTAGCGGGGGGGCCGATGAGCAGTTCTTC
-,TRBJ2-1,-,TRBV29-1,CSVEDYGGQGQFF,TGCAGCGTTGAAGATTACGGGGGGCAGGGGCAGTTCTTC
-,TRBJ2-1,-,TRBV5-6,CASSLRGPYNEQFF,TGTGCCAGCAGTCTCCGGGGTCCCTACAATGAGCAGTTCTTC
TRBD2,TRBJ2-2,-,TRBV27,CASSLSPSGRNTGELFF,TGTGCCAGCAGTTTATCGCCTAGCGGACGGAACACCGGGGAGCTGTTTTTT
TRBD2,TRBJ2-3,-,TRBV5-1,CASSRTSGRTDTQYF,TGCGCCAGCAGCCGAACTAGCGGGAGAACAGATACGCAGTATTTT
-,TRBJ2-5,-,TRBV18,CASSPPVTEDEETQYF,TGTGCCAGCTCACCACCTGTAACGGAGGACGAAGAGACCCAGTACTTC
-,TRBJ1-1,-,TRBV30,CAWSVLGPNTEAFF,TGTGCCTGGAGTGTACTAGGACCAAACACTGAAGCTTTCTTT
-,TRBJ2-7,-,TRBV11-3,CASSGETGTSSYEQYF,TGTGCCAGCAGCGGAGAGACCGGGACAAGTTCCTACGAGCAGTACTTC
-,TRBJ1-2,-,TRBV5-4,CASSLSTQAPYGYTF,TGTGCCAGCAGCTTGAGTACGCAGGCTCCCTATGGCTACACCTTC
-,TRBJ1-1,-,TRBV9,CASSEGGANTEAFF,TGTGCCAGCAGCGAGGGGGGGGCGAACACTGAAGCTTTCTTT
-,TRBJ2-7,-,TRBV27,CASSSATAGEQYF,TGTGCCAGCAGTTCGGCGACAGCCGGCGAGCAGTACTTC
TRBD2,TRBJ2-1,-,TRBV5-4,CASSPPVAGGFGEQFF,TGTGCCAGCAGCCCCCCTGTAGCGGGGGGGTTTGGTGAGCAGTTCTTC
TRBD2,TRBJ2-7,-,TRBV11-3,CASSLERGTSGDYEQYF,TGTGCCAGCAGCCTCGAGCGAGGGACTAGCGGGGACTACGAGCAGTACTTC
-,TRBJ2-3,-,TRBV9,CASSVGRVSTDTQYF,TGTGCCAGCAGCGTAGGGAGGGTTAGCACAGATACGCAGTATTTT
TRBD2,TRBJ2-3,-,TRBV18,CASSQGTGLAAPDTQYF,TGTGCCAGCTCACAGGGCACTGGACTAGCGGCGCCAGATACGCAGTATTTT
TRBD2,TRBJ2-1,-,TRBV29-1,CSASPLAGGQFF,TGCAGCGCTAGTCCCCTAGCGGGAGGGCAGTTCTTC
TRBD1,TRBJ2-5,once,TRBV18,CASSRWTGEVQETQYF,TGTGCCAGCTCACGGTGGACAGGGGAAGTGCAAGAGACCCAGTACTTC
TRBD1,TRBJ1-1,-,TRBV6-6,CASSPDRRNRAFF,TGTGCCAGCAGCCCGGACAGGAGGAATCGGGCTTTCTTT
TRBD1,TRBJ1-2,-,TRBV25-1,CASSDPGQYYGYTF,TGTGCCAGCAGCGACCCGGGACAGTACTATGGCTACACCTTC
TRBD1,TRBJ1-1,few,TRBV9,CASSTTGTAKAFF,TGTGCCAGCAGTACAACCGGGACAGCGAAAGCTTTCTTT
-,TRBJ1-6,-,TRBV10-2,CASSEWGEGYNSPLHF,TGCGCCAGCAGTGAGTGGGGGGAAGGCTATAATTCACCCCTCCACTTT
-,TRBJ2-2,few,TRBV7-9,CASSLKGVGGELFF,TGTGCCAGCAGCTTAAAGGGGGTCGGCGGGGAGCTGTTTTTT
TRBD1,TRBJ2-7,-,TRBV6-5,CASSYYGRGLDEQYF,TGTGCCAGCAGTTATTATGGCAGGGGGCTTGACGAGCAGTACTTC
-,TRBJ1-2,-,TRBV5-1,CASSLLDYGYTF,TGCGCCAGCAGCCTTCTAGACTATGGCTACACCTTC
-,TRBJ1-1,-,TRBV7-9,CASSSYRDVGTEAFF,TGTGCCAGCAGCTCCTACCGGGATGTGGGGACTGAAGCTTTCTTT
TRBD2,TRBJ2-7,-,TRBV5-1,CASSLGGGRMGEQYF,TGCGCCAGCAGCTTGGGCGGCGGGAGGATGGGCGAGCAGTACTTC
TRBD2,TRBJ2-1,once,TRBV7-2,CASGLAGASNEQFF,TGTGCCAGCGGACTAGCGGGGGCCAGCAATGAGCAGTTCTTC
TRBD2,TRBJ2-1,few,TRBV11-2,CASSLGTRAYNEQFF,TGTGCCAGCAGCTTAGGGACTAGAGCCTACAATGAGCAGTTCTTC